The 12 T cell receptor beta chains listed next were all sequenced from one sample in a study of technical replicates of blood from a handful of donors. Sequencing used immunoSEQ multiplex PCR; TCRdb keeps in-frame clones, though not all of them. Here the sample spans tens of thousands of clones, around 90% being singletons. Sequencing input: T cells isolated from PBMCs. Every receptor here comes from a human donor in good health.

The chain's CDR3 is CASSEGVGTEQFF. CDR3 coding DNA: TGTGCCAGCAGTGAAGGGGTGGGAACTGAGCAGTTCTTC. The J gene is TRBJ2-1, the V gene TRBV6-4; weak D call: TRBD1 (5 bases). Germline CDR1 and CDR2: MRHNA and SNTAGT. The CDR3 is 13 amino acids. V was cut by 3 bases and J by 9 bases, with 12 bases left in between.

The V and J genes are TRBV18 and TRBJ2-7, with D perhaps TRBD2 (5 bases). Trimming pared 0 bases from V and 4 bases from J, leaving 10 bases between. The CDR3 is 14 residues long. Germline V gene sequence: CDR1 KGHSH, CDR2 LQKENI. The CDR3 protein is CASSPPAATYEQYF. Written as DNA, the CDR3 is TGTGCCAGCTCACCACCAGCGGCTACTTACGAGCAGTACTTC. The entire variable domain, with the rest obtained from reference TRBV18 and TRBJ2-7, is as follows: NAGVMQNPRHLVRRRGQEARLRCSPMKGHSHVYWYRQLPEEGLKFMVYLQKENIIDESGMPKERFSAEFPKEGPSILRIQQVVRGDSAAYFCASSPPAATYEQYFGPGTRLTVT.

This chain connects TRBV6-5 to TRBJ2-1; D perhaps matches TRBD2 (5 bases). V was clipped by 10 bases and J by 5 bases, with 18 bases between them. Per the germline V gene, CDR1 is MNHEY and CDR2 is SVGAGI. This CDR3 has 14 amino acids. CDR3 loop: CAISKGLENNEQFF. As DNA, the CDR3 is TGTGCCATTTCGAAAGGACTGGAAAACAATGAGCAGTTCTTC.

This chain joins TRBV9 and TRBJ1-4, with 7 positions matching TRBD1. CDR3 size: 14 residues. CDR1 and CDR2 (germline): SGDLS, YYNGEE. The trim removed 4 bases at V and 4 bases at J, leaving 4 bases unmatched. The CDR3 is CASSPRQGNEKLFF. The CDR3 coding sequence is TGTGCCAGCAGCCCTAGACAGGGTAATGAAAAACTGTTTTTT.

The V gene is TRBV6-5, the J gene TRBJ2-2; maybe TRBD2 (5 bases). The CDR3 runs to 12 residues. The V gene's germline CDR1 is MNHEY and CDR2 SVGAGI. V lost 6 bases and J lost 5, with 7 bases in between. Here the CDR3 DNA reads TGTGCCAGCAGGCCGGGGACCGGGGAGCTGTTTTTT. Protein: CASRPGTGELFF.

Points on this clone: The junction shows a germline mismatch at one end, possibly a read error. The V call is TRBV30, the J call TRBJ1-2, with D maybe TRBD1 (5 bases). Germline V gene data show CDR1 as GTSNPN and CDR2 as SVGIG (reference sequence). CDR3 length: 14 residues. The DNA of the CDR3 is TGTGCCTGGAGTGTACTCATAGACAGTCTCCCCACTTCCTTC. Protein: CAWSVLIDSLPTSF.

The rearrangement uses TRBV11-2 and TRBJ2-3; D is perhaps TRBD2 (5 bases). Trimming took 2 bases from V and 4 from J, leaving 10 bases between them. This CDR3 comprises 14 residues. Germline-derived CDR1 and CDR2 are SGHAT and FQNNGV. Here the CDR3 DNA reads TGTGCCAGCAGCTTATATTCCGGGGCAGATACGCAGTATTTT. Protein sequence: CASSLYSGADTQYF.

The chain couples TRBV6-1 to TRBJ2-7; TRBD1 matches 9 bases. Germline V gene lookup returns CDR1 MNHNS and CDR2 SASEGT. J gave up 0 bases and V 1 base, and 1 base lay outside the gene matches. CDR3 length equals 15 residues. Here the CDR3 DNA reads TGTGCCAGCAGTGAAGTGGGACAGGGCTCCTACGAGCAGTACTTC. Translation gives CASSEVGQGSYEQYF.

The chain employs TRBV5-4 and TRBJ1-1; D is uncertain. CDR3 size: 15 residues. CDR1 is SGHNT, CDR2 YYREEE, per germline (reference sequence). Trimming shortened V by 2 bases and J by 3 bases, and 14 bases separated the two germline ends. The DNA for the CDR3 is TGTGCCAGCAGCTTCCCTCCGGGGATGGACACTGAAGCTTTCTTT. Amino acids: CASSFPPGMDTEAFF.

This chain connects TRBV11-2 to TRBJ1-2; 7 bases agree with TRBD1. The trim removed 4 bases at V and 4 bases at J, leaving 9 bases unmatched. The CDR3 is 15 amino acids. Looked up from germline, CDR1 is SGHAT and CDR2 is FQNNGV. The CDR3 sequence is CASSSYLGQPYGYTF. CDR3 in DNA: TGTGCCAGCAGCTCCTATTTGGGACAGCCCTATGGCTACACCTTC.

The CDR3 protein is CARPRGKTGIGEQYF. CDR3 nucleotide sequence: TGTGCCAGACCGAGGGGGAAAACAGGGATCGGCGAGCAGTACTTC. This sequence joins TRBV21-1 and TRBJ2-7; the D segment call TRBD1 is taken from the table without a DNA check. TRBV21-1 is annotated as a pseudogene. This CDR3 comprises 15 residues.

This clone was counted once. The rearrangement links TRBV30 to TRBJ2-2; D is possibly TRBD1 (6 bases). The CDR3 is 14 amino acids. V dropped 7 bases and J dropped 4 bases, with 16 bases sitting between them. Germline loops: CDR1 GTSNPN, CDR2 SVGIG (reference sequence). CDR3 bases: TGTGCCTCAAACGAGGGCAGGGGCACCGGGGAGCTGTTTTTT. Translated, it gives CASNEGRGTGELFF.